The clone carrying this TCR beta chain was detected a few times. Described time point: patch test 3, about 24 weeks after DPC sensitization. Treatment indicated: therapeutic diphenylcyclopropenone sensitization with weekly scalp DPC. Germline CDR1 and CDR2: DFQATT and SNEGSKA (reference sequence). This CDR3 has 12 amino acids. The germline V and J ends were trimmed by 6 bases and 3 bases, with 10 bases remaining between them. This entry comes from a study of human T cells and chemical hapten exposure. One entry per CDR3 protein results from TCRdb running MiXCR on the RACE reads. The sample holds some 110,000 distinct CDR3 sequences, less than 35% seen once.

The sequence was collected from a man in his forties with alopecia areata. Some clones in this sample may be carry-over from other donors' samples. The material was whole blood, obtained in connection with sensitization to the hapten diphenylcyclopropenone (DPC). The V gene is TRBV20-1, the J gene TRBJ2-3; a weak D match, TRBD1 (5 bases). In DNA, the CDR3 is TGCAGTGCGCCAGGGCCAACAGATACGCAGTATTTT. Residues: CSAPGPTDTQYF.